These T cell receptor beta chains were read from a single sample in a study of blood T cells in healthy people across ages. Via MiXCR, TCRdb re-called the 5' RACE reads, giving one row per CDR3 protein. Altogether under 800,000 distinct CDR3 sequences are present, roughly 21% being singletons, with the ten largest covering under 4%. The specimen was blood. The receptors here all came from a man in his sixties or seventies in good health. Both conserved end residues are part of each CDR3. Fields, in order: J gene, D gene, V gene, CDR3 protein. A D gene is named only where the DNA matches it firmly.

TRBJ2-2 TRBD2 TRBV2 CASGRREGRTGELFF
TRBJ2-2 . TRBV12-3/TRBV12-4 CASSPPGRGTGELFF
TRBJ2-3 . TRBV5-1 CASTVGTGVTDTQYF
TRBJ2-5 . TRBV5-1 CASSSAGLETQYF
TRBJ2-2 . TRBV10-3 CAISESQTGELFF
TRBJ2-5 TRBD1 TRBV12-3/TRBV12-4 CAKPGQGYQETQYF
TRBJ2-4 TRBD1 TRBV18 CASSGRQGYYKNIQYF
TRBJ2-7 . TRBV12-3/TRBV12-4 CASSPSDSSYEQYF
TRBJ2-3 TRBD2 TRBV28 CAGSTPGGTDTQYF
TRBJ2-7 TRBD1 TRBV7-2 CASSLDRGRDEQYF
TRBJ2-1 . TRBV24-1 CATEEYNEQFF
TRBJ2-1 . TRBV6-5 CASRPDNYNEQFF
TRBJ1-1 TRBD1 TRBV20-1 CSARDGTGGGYTEVFF
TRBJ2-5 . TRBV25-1 CASSESGVGETQYF
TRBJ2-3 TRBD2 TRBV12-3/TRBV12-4 CASSSLAGGGDTQYF
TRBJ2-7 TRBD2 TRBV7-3 CASRLGLAGEQCF
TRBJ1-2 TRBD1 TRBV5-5 CASSFGRQGNGYTF
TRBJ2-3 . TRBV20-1 CSARVGVAEPDTQYF
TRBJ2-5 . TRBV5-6 CASSLMGAETQYF
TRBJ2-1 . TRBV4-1 CASSLQGPEQFF
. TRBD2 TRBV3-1 CASSESGRRDNEQFF
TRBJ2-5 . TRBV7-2 CASSLSGRGRGETQYF
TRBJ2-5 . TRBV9 CASSVAGSLRETQYF
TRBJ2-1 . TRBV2 CASSSGLVNNEQFF
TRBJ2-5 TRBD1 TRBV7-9 CASSLAGTVETQYF
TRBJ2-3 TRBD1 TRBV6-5 CASRQDRGRGKDTQYF
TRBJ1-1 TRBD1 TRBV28 CASSLWDSVGAEAFF
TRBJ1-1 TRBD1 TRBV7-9 CASETGESTEAFF
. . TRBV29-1 CSVGGRTTYEQYF
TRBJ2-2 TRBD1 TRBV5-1 CASSKDRGNTGELFF
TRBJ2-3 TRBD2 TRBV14 CASSARTSVDTQYF
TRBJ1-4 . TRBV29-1 CSVDVNEKLFF
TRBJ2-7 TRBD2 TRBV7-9 CASSSTGLALSYEQYF
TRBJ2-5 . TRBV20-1 CSARAGSTETQYF
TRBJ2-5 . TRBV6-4 CASSDGSRGTRYF